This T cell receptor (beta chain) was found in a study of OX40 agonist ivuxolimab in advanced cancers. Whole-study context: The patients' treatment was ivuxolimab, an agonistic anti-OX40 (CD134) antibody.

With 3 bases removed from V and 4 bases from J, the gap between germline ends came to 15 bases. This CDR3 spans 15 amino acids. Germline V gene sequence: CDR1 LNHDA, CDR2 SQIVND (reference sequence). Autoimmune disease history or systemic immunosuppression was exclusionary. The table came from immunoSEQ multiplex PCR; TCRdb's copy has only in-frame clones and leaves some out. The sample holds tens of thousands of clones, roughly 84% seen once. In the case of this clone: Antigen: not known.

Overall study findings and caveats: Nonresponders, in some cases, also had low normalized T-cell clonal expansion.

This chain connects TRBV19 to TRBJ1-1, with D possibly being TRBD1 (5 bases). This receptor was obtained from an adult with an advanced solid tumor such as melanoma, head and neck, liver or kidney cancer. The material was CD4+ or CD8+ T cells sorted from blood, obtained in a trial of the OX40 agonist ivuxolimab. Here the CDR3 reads CASSIGGTSGTEAFF. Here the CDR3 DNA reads TGTGCCAGTAGTATCGGGGGGACTAGCGGCACTGAAGCTTTCTTT.